The 24 T cell receptor beta chains below come from one sample, sequenced in a study of T cells in Graves' hyperthyroidism and ophthalmopathy. TCR beta CDR3 sequences were amplified from RNA transcripts. First-round RT-PCR targeting the TCR CDR3 was performed with the HTBI primer set. TCRdb redid the calling of the multiplex PCR reads with MiXCR, one entry per CDR3 protein. Here the sample spans 540,000 or so distinct CDR3 sequences, about half being singletons. What was sequenced was peripheral blood or thyroid tissue (not recorded which). The receptors here all came from an adult woman with Graves' disease, either hyperthyroidism or ophthalmopathy (not recorded which).

This clonotype was counted ten times or more. This chain uses TRBV30 with TRBJ1-2, with D unresolved. The germline gives CDR1 GTSNPN, CDR2 SVGIG (reference sequence). The CDR3 loop spans 10 amino acids. V was pared by 7 bases and J by 8 bases, with 11 bases between. The CDR3 bases are TGTGCCTTGAGGGTCCGGGGCTACACCTTC. It encodes CALRVRGYTF.

This clonotype was seen repeatedly, ten times or more. V is TRBV14 and J is TRBJ1-2; a possible D gene is TRBD1 (5 bases). Trimming left V 0 bases short and J 7 bases short, with 12 bases between. The length of the CDR3 is 14 residues. Germline V gene sequence: CDR1 SGHDN, CDR2 FVKESK. The CDR3 nucleotides are TGTGCCAGCAGCCAAGATTGGCAGGGAGGTGGCTACACCTTC. This gives the protein CASSQDWQGGGYTF.

As for this clonotype: One end of the junction is discordant with germline, which a read error may explain. The V call is TRBV7-9, the J call TRBJ1-3, with a possible D match to TRBD1 (5 bases). The CDR3 length is 15 residues. Germline CDR1 and CDR2: SEHNR and FQNEAQ (reference sequence). The CDR3 DNA reads TGTGCCAGCAGCTTAGACGGGGGTCATGGAAACATCATATATTTT. Translating it yields CASSLDGGHGNIIYF. The variable domain in full, completed from reference TRBV7-9 and TRBJ1-3, reads DTGVSQNPRHKITKRGQNVTFRCDPISEHNRLYWYRQTLGQGPEFLTYFQNEAQLEKSRLLSDRFSAERPKGSFSTLEIQRTEQGDSAMYLCASSLDGGHGNIIYFGEGSWLTVV.

Turning to this clonotype: It is unclear where the CDR3 begins or ends on the DNA, so no DNA is shown, and the CDR3 is as TCRdb lists it. The V gene is TRBV25-1, the J gene TRBJ1-1. The length of the CDR3 is 21 amino acids, counting both ends. Germline V gene lookup returns CDR1 MGHDK and CDR2 SYGVNS. The CDR3 region is CASSFYICSARDARMNTEAFF.

This chain uses TRBV20-1 with TRBJ1-5, with 10 positions matching TRBD1. The germline CDR1 and CDR2 sequences are DFQATT and SNEGSKA (reference sequence). Trimming removed 3 bases from V and 6 bases from J; junction bases left unmatched: 8. The CDR3 has 15 amino acids. The CDR3 region has the DNA TGCAGTGCTAGGGGGACAGGGGAGGCGAGTCAGCCCCAGCATTTT. Residues: CSARGTGEASQPQHF.

The table lists this clonotype with many counts. The chain has TRBV6-5 and TRBJ1-5; the match to TRBD1 covers 10 bases. This CDR3 contains 13 residues. V lost 4 bases and J lost 8; bases outside the gene matches: 2. Germline V gives CDR1 MNHEY, CDR2 SVGAGI. As DNA, the CDR3 is TGTGCCAGCAGTTTTGGGACAGGGGAGCCCCAGCATTTT. Protein product: CASSFGTGEPQHF.

The rearrangement joins TRBV29-1 to TRBJ1-2; D possibly corresponds to TRBD1 (5 bases). The CDR3 totals 13 residues. Trimming took 6 bases from V and 3 from J, leaving 14 bases between them. The germline V gene encodes CDR1 SQVTM and CDR2 ANQGSEA. CDR3 sequence: CSVVDSRDYGYTF. CDR3 nucleotides: TGCAGCGTCGTAGACAGTAGGGACTATGGCTACACCTTC.

V gene TRBV14 combines with J gene TRBJ2-7; 11 positions match TRBD2. The trim removed 5 bases at V and 3 bases at J, leaving 9 bases unmatched. The CDR3 is 16 residues long. CDR1 and CDR2 (germline): SGHDN, FVKESK. The chain's CDR3 is CASSKPGTSGFYEQYF. The CDR3 bases are TGTGCCAGCAGCAAGCCAGGGACTAGCGGTTTCTACGAGCAGTACTTC.

In this sample, this clonotype turned up many times. The genes are TRBV20-1 and TRBJ1-2, with D unresolved. The CDR3 totals 11 residues. V dropped 5 bases and J dropped 8 bases, with 12 bases sitting between them. Germline CDR1 is DFQATT and CDR2 is SNEGSKA (reference sequence). The CDR3 reads CSAYTTLGYTF. In DNA form, the CDR3 reads TGCAGTGCTTACACTACCCTGGGCTACACCTTC.

This clonotype has a handful of counts. V gene TRBV5-1 combines with J gene TRBJ2-2, with D tentatively TRBD1 (5 bases). Germline loops: CDR1 SGHRS, CDR2 YFSETQ. There are 16 residues in the CDR3. The V end lost 0 bases, the J end lost 0 bases, and 9 bases lay between the germline ends. The CDR3 is CASSLAKGTNTGELFF. The DNA of the CDR3 is TGCGCCAGCAGCTTGGCCAAGGGGACGAACACCGGGGAGCTGTTTTTT.

This clonotype was counted between two and nine times. The chain couples TRBV7-3 to TRBJ1-1; D call uncertain. CDR1 SGHTA and CDR2 FQGTGA come from the germline V gene. The CDR3 totals 14 residues. Trimming shortened V by 5 bases and J by 10 bases, and 20 bases separated the two germline ends. CDR3 sequence reads: CASSHRRGERGAFF. CDR3 nucleotides: TGTGCCAGCAGCCACCGTCGGGGAGAGCGGGGAGCTTTCTTT.

In this sample, this clonotype turned up once. The chain carries TRBV20-1 and TRBJ1-6; D perhaps matches TRBD1 (5 bases). Trimming took off 2 bases at V and 0 bases at J, with 11 bases between the two ends. The CDR3 sequence is 16 residues long. Per the germline V gene, CDR1 is DFQATT and CDR2 is SNEGSKA (reference sequence). CDR3 in amino acids: CSARRDRFSYNSPLHF. The CDR3 nucleotides are TGCAGTGCTAGAAGGGACCGCTTCTCCTATAATTCACCCCTCCACTTT.

This clonotype was observed a few times. This rearrangement joins TRBV11-2 to TRBJ2-6; D perhaps matches TRBD2 (6 bases). The ends were cut back, 3 bases at V and 19 bases at J, with 19 bases in the middle. Germline assignment: CDR1 SGHAT and CDR2 FQNNGV. The CDR3 spans 13 residues. CDR3 loop: CASSLGLALPGTF. CDR3 nucleotides: TGTGCCAGCAGCTTGGGGCTAGCGCTCCCCGGTACTTTC.

There are a few counts of this clonotype. The chain uses TRBV2 and TRBJ1-6; D remains ambiguous. The ends were cut back, 1 base at V and 14 bases at J, with 9 bases in the middle. The germline gives CDR1 SNHLY, CDR2 FYNNEI. The CDR3 sequence is 12 residues long. The CDR3: CASSEEPRALHF. CDR3 in DNA: TGTGCCAGCAGTGAAGAGCCAAGGGCCCTCCACTTT.

There are many counts of this clonotype. The chain uses TRBV7-9 and TRBJ1-6; 7 positions match TRBD1. The CDR3 consists of 13 residues. In germline, CDR1 is SEHNR, CDR2 FQNEAQ (reference sequence). J gave up 10 bases and V 2 bases, and 2 bases lay outside the gene matches. In DNA, the CDR3 is TGTGCCAGCAGCTTACAGGGGGAGTCACCCCTCCACTTT. Residues: CASSLQGESPLHF.

This clonotype has a count of ten or more. The gene calls are TRBV4-1 and TRBJ2-7, with D uncertain. Germline V gives CDR1 MGHRA, CDR2 YSYEKL. V gave up 3 bases and J gave up 3 bases, with 12 bases separating them. This CDR3 region has 14 residues. Here the CDR3 DNA reads TGCGCCAGCAGCCATAAAGGGTTTGGCTACGAGCAGTACTTC. Translating it yields CASSHKGFGYEQYF.

V gene TRBV4-1 combines with J gene TRBJ1-2; the D gene is possibly TRBD1 (6 bases). Germline V CDR1 and CDR2: MGHRA, YSYEKL. With 1 base removed from V and 4 bases from J, the gap between germline ends came to 16 bases. This CDR3 is built from 16 residues. DNA for the CDR3: TGCGCCAGCAGCCAAGGGGGGCGGAAAAACACCTATGGCTACACCTTC. It codes for CASSQGGRKNTYGYTF.

V gene TRBV20-1 combines with J gene TRBJ2-5; TRBD2 agrees at 8 bases. This CDR3 is built from 13 residues. From germline, CDR1 is DFQATT and CDR2 SNEGSKA (reference sequence). J gave up 2 bases and V 4 bases, and 3 bases lay outside the gene matches. CDR3 DNA sequence: TGCAGTGCTATGTTAGCGGGACAAGAGACCCAGTACTTC. Amino acids: CSAMLAGQETQYF.

The chain is built from TRBV2 and TRBJ1-2; 7 bases fit TRBD1. The germline V gene has CDR1 SNHLY and CDR2 FYNNEI. The CDR3 contains 16 residues. The V and J ends lost 7 bases and 6 bases, in that order; junction bases with no gene match: 17. The CDR3: CASNSGGAATTHGYTF. The CDR3, as DNA: TGTGCCAGCAATTCAGGGGGAGCAGCTACCACTCATGGCTACACCTTC.

This chain joins TRBV2 and TRBJ2-5; no firm D call. The V gene lost 8 bases and the J gene lost 0 bases, with 10 bases spanning the gap. The CDR3 covers 13 residues. Germline assignment: CDR1 SNHLY and CDR2 FYNNEI. This chain's CDR3 is CASSRSYQETQYF. The DNA of the CDR3 is TGTGCCAGCTCCCGATCGTACCAAGAGACCCAGTACTTC.

The table lists this clonotype with a count of one. The V call is TRBV7-2, the J call TRBJ2-7; D may match TRBD1 or TRBD2 (5 bases each). The V end was cut by 4 bases, the J end by 9 bases, with 16 bases between. CDR3 length equals 13 residues. CDR1 is SGHTA and CDR2 is FQGNSA in the germline V gene. The CDR3 nucleotides read TGTGCCAGCAGCTCCAACCGGGGCGCGTGGCAGTACTTC. It codes for CASSSNRGAWQYF.

This clonotype was seen many times. The rearrangement uses TRBV2 and TRBJ1-1; D not certain. V lost 7 bases, J lost 2 bases, and 8 bases lay in between. Germline V gene data show CDR1 as SNHLY and CDR2 as FYNNEI. This CDR3 has 12 amino acids. CDR3 residues: CASKEGNTEAFF. The CDR3 nucleotides are TGTGCCAGCAAGGAGGGAAACACTGAAGCTTTCTTT.

The V gene is TRBV10-3, the J gene TRBJ1-3; D is undetermined. The V gene's germline CDR1 is ENHRY and CDR2 SYGVKD. The CDR3 covers 14 residues. Trimming left V 6 bases short and J 7 bases short, with 16 bases between. CDR3 DNA sequence: TGTGCCATCAGGACCGGACTAGCGGTGAACACCATATATTTT. It specifies CAIRTGLAVNTIYF.

CDR3 DNA: TGTGCCAGCCGCACAGGGGTCCCCCAGTACTTC. It codes for CASRTGVPQYF. The chain uses TRBV27 and TRBJ2-5; 7 bases are a match to TRBD1. The ends lost 8 bases at V and 9 bases at J; junction bases unmatched: 6. The length of the CDR3 is 11 residues. The germline CDR1 and CDR2 sequences are MNHEY and SMNVEV (reference sequence).